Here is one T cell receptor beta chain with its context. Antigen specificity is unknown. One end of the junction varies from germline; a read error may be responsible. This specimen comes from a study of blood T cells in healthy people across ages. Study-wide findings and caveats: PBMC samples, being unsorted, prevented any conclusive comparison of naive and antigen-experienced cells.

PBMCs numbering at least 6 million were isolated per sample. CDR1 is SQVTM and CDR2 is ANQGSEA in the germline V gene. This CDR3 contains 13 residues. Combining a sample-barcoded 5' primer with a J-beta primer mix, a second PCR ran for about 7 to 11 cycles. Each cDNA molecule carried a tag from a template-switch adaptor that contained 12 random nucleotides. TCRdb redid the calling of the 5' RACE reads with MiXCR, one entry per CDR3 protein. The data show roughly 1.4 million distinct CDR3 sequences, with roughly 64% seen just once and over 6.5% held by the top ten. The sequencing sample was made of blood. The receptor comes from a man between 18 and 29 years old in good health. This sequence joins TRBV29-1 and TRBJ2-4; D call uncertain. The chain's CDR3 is CSVELFDRNVQYF. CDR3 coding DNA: TGCAGCGTTGAATTGTTTGACCGAAACGTTCAGTACTTC.